The 5 T cell receptor beta chains below come from one sample, sequenced in a study of CD8+ T cells in alopecia areata. Extracted from the samples, RNA was reverse transcribed into cDNA to serve as the sequencing template. Sequenced by immunoSEQ multiplex PCR; TCRdb stores in-frame clones only, minus some. Here the sample spans just over 150,000 clones, 55% to 75% being singletons. The treatment was: oral pan-JAK inhibitor, 5-10 mg twice daily. The sample here was CD4+ T cells sorted from blood, taken at week 4, from a patient treated with tofacitinib. Every receptor here comes from a human donor with alopecia areata.

The CDR3 coding sequence is TGTGCCAGCAGTGAATTACGGGCAGGTCAGTTCGGACCCCAGCATTTT. Protein product: CASSELRAGQFGPQHF. This rearrangement joins TRBV25-1 to TRBJ1-5; unclear D gene. CDR1 and CDR2 (germline): MGHDK, SYGVNS. The CDR3 runs to 16 residues. V shed 1 base and J shed 10 bases, with 20 bases lying between them.

CDR3 in DNA: TGTGCCTGGAGTGTACTGGGTCAGAGCTACACCTTC. The encoded protein is CAWSVLGQSYTF. The chain combines TRBV30 with TRBJ1-2; D is uncertain. This CDR3 has 12 residues. The germline V gene has CDR1 GTSNPN and CDR2 SVGIG (reference sequence). With 0 bases removed from V and 9 bases from J, the gap between germline ends came to 11 bases.

The chain is built from TRBV29-1 and TRBJ2-6; D not certain. Trimming left V 4 bases short and J 0 bases short, with 4 bases between. This CDR3 is built from 13 residues. CDR1 and CDR2 from the germline V gene are SQVTM and ANQGSEA. CDR3 region: CSVGVSGANVLTF. DNA of the CDR3: TGCAGCGTTGGGGTCTCTGGGGCCAACGTCCTGACTTTC.

The DNA of the CDR3 is TGTGCCTGGAGAGGGGACAGGGACGAGCAGTACTTC. Residues: CAWRGDRDEQYF. This sequence joins TRBV30 and TRBJ2-7; 9 bases match TRBD1. This CDR3 is built from 12 residues. Germline values: CDR1 GTSNPN, CDR2 SVGIG (reference sequence). With V trimmed by 3 bases and J by 5 bases, 2 bases remained unmatched.

The chain employs TRBV7-9 and TRBJ2-3; D gene uncertain. V was trimmed by 0 bases and J by 0 bases, leaving 7 bases between them. This CDR3 comprises 15 residues. CDR1 and CDR2 (germline): SEHNR, FQNEAQ (reference sequence). This CDR3 is CASSLAHTSTDTQYF. The CDR3 bases are TGTGCCAGCAGCTTAGCCCATACGAGCACAGATACGCAGTATTTT.